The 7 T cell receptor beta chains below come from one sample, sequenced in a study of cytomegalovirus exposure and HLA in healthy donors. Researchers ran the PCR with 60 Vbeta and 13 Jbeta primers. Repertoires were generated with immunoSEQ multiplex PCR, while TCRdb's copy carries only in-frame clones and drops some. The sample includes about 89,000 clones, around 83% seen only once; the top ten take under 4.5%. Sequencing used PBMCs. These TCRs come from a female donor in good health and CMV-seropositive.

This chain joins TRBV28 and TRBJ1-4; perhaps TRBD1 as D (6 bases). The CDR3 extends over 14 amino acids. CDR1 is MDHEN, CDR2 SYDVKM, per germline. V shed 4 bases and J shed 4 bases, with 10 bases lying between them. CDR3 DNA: TGTGCCAGCAGTTCTAGACAGGTTAATGAAAAACTGTTTTTT. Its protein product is CASSSRQVNEKLFF.

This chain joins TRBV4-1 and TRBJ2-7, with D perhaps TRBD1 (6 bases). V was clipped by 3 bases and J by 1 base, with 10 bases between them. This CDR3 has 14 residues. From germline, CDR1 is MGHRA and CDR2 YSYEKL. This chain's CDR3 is CASSHPDSSYEQYF. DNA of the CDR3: TGCGCCAGCAGCCACCCGGACAGTTCCTACGAGCAGTACTTC.

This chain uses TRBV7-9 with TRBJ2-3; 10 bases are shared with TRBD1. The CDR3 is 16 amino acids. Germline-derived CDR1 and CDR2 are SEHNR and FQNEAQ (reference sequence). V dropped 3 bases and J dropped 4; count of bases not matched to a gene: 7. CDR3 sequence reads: CASSLSPTGGADTQYF. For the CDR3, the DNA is TGTGCCAGCAGCTTGAGTCCGACAGGGGGCGCAGATACGCAGTATTTT.

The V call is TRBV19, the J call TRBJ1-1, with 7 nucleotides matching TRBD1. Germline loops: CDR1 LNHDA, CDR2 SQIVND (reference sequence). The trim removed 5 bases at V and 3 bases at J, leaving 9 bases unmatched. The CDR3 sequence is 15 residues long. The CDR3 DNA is TGTGCCAGTAGTTTCAGGGGGATGTTGGACACTGAAGCTTTCTTT. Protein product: CASSFRGMLDTEAFF.

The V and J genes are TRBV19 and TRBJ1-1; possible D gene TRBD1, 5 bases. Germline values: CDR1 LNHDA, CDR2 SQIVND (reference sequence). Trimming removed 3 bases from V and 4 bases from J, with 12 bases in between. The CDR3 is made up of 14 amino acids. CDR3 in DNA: TGTGCCAGTAGTATGTCAGGGATAAGCACTGAAGCTTTCTTT. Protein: CASSMSGISTEAFF.

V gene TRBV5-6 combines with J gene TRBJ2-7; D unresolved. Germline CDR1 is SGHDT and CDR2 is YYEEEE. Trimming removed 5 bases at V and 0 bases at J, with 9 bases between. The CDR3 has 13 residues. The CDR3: CASSRLFSYEQYF. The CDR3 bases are TGTGCCAGCAGTCGACTGTTCTCCTACGAGCAGTACTTC.

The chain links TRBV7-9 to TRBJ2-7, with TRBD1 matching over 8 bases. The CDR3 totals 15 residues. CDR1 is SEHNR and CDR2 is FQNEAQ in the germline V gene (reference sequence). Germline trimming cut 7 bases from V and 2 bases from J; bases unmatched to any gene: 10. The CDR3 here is CASTDSGQGAYEQYF. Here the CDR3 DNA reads TGTGCCAGCACCGACTCCGGACAGGGAGCCTACGAGCAGTACTTC.